Listed here is a single TCR beta chain. Antigen: not known. A roughly 130-subject validation cohort, separate from the 666-subject first cohort, supplied the donors. The data were taken from a study of cytomegalovirus exposure and HLA in healthy donors. Findings and caveats of the study: The authors enumerated over 150 TCR beta chains as linked to cytomegalovirus. Some public TCRs appeared in many individuals, while most sequences were rare. A classifier reportedly called cytomegalovirus status with high sensitivity and specificity.

Assay used: immunoSEQ multiplex PCR; TCRdb lists only in-frame clones, some missing. The sample has approximately 54,000 clones, approximately 89% seen once. Deletions cut 3 bases from V and 0 bases from J, with 15 bases between. The CDR3 extends over 16 amino acids. The germline V gene encodes CDR1 ENHRY and CDR2 SYGVKD. The chain links TRBV10-3 to TRBJ2-7; perhaps TRBD1 as D (6 bases). This clonotype was sampled from a young woman in good health and CMV-seropositive. The source material was PBMCs. DNA of the CDR3: TGTGCCATCAGTGAAACCGGGACATCCAGCTCCTACGAGCAGTACTTC. Translated, it gives CAISETGTSSSYEQYF.